These 30 T cell receptor beta chains originate from one sample sequenced in a study of vaccination and CD4 T cells after COVID-19. An Oncomine TCR Beta short-read assay was used to sequence the DNA from cultured CD4+ T cells. Each CDR3 protein is one row after TCRdb ran MiXCR on the PCR reads. The sample carries about 21,000 distinct CDR3 sequences, about 40% recorded once. The antigens for these receptors are not known. Regarding treatment: approximately nine-day PBMC culture with coronavirus spike peptide pools or control peptides (ViraFEST assay). The sequenced sample was CD4+ T cells from blood, cultured in vitro, obtained before SARS-CoV-2 vaccination. The receptors stem from a human donor who had recovered from COVID-19.

This clonotype has just a few counts. The chain carries TRBV6-1 and TRBJ2-7; D may be TRBD2 (5 bases). The germline V gene has CDR1 MNHNS and CDR2 SASEGT. CDR3 size: 13 residues. V dropped 0 bases and J dropped 6 bases, with 9 bases sitting between them. The CDR3 DNA reads as TGTGCCAGCAGTGAAGCGCGGGCCCGCGAGCAGTACTTC. The encoded protein is CASSEARAREQYF.

This clonotype was seen only a few times. The chain couples TRBV7-3 to TRBJ2-7; no clear D gene. The CDR3 runs to 13 residues. Germline CDR1 and CDR2: SGHTA and FQGTGA. Deletions cut 5 bases from V and 5 bases from J, with 13 bases between. The CDR3 bases are TGTGCCAGCAGCCCAGGACCAGCCAACGAGCAGTACTTC. Translated: CASSPGPANEQYF. The whole variable domain, filled in from reference TRBV7-3 and TRBJ2-7, reads GAGVSQTPSNKVTEKGKYVELRCDPISGHTALYWYRQSLGQGPEFLIYFQGTGAADDSGLPNDRFFAVRPEGSVSTLKIQRTERGDSAVYLCASSPGPANEQYFGPGTRLTVT.

Only a few counts were recorded for this clonotype. The chain has TRBV19 and TRBJ1-5; D is perhaps TRBD1 (5 bases). V dropped 6 bases and J dropped 3 bases, with 24 bases sitting between them. Germline V CDR1 and CDR2: LNHDA, SQIVND (reference sequence). This CDR3 is 18 amino acids long. CDR3 DNA: TGTGCCAGTAGCCACTTGGGATCCGGGACGGAATTCAATCAGCCCCAGCATTTT. Translated, it gives CASSHLGSGTEFNQPQHF. Variable domain in full (rest from reference TRBV19 and TRBJ1-5): DGGITQSPKYLFRKEGQNVTLSCEQNLNHDAMYWYRQDPGQGLRLIYYSQIVNDFQKGDIAEGYSVSREKKESFPLTVTSAQKNPTAFYLCASSHLGSGTEFNQPQHFGDGTRLSIL.

This clonotype has only a few counts. The chain recombines TRBV7-2 with TRBJ2-5, with TRBD1 matching over 7 bases. The V segment lost 4 bases and the J segment 9 bases; nucleotides outside the gene matches: 11. Germline V gene sequence: CDR1 SGHTA, CDR2 FQGNSA. CDR3 length: 14 residues. CDR3 protein: CASSYRDRRTAQYF. In DNA form, the CDR3 reads TGTGCCAGCAGCTATCGGGACAGACGAACGGCCCAGTACTTC. The full variable domain, with the rest looked up from reference TRBV7-2 and TRBJ2-5, is GAGVSQSPSNKVTEKGKDVELRCDPISGHTALYWYRQSLGQGLEFLIYFQGNSAPDKSGLPSDRFSAERTGGSVSTLTIQRTQQEDSAVYLCASSYRDRRTAQYFGPGTRLLVL.

This clonotype was counted between two and nine times. The rearrangement uses TRBV7-7 and TRBJ1-5; D is perhaps TRBD1 (6 bases). Trimming left V 1 base short and J 9 bases short, with 10 bases between. The CDR3 runs 13 residues. Per the germline V gene, CDR1 is SSHAT and CDR2 is FNYEAQ (reference sequence). CDR3 protein: CASSLGDNTPQHF. The CDR3 DNA sequence: TGTGCCAGCAGCTTAGGGGACAATACGCCCCAGCATTTT.

This clonotype was counted between two and nine times. This chain uses TRBV30 with TRBJ1-2; the D gene is possibly TRBD1 (6 bases). V was clipped by 0 bases and J by 5 bases, with 10 bases between them. CDR1 is GTSNPN and CDR2 is SVGIG in the germline V gene (reference sequence). This CDR3 is built from 13 residues. CDR3 bases: TGTGCCTGGAGTGTACAGGGTAGTTATGGCTACACCTTC. Its translation: CAWSVQGSYGYTF.

This clonotype was seen a handful of times. V and J are TRBV11-1 and TRBJ1-2; D is ambiguous. The V end lost 1 base, the J end lost 7 bases, and 16 bases lay between the germline ends. From germline, CDR1 is SGHAT and CDR2 FQDESV (reference sequence). The CDR3 totals 15 residues. CDR3 nucleotide sequence: TGTGCCAGCAGCTTAGGAAGATGGTCTGGGATTGGCTACACCTTC. Amino acid sequence: CASSLGRWSGIGYTF.

A few counts support this clonotype. This chain joins TRBV20-1 and TRBJ1-5; D gene ambiguous. This CDR3 has 9 residues. Germline V gene lookup returns CDR1 DFQATT and CDR2 SNEGSKA (reference sequence). V was pared by 7 bases and J by 8 bases, with 6 bases between. DNA for the CDR3: TGCAGTGGGGGAGAGCCCCAGCATTTT. Amino acid sequence: CSGGEPQHF.

This clonotype showed up just once. The chain employs TRBV12-3 or TRBV12-4 and TRBJ2-1; no firm D call. Trimming cost V 1 base and J 9 bases, with 13 bases left between them. The CDR3 has 14 amino acids. This CDR3 reads CASSLEAKSSEQFF. In DNA, the CDR3 is TGTGCCAGCAGTTTAGAGGCGAAGTCAAGTGAGCAGTTCTTC.

The table lists this clonotype with a few counts. The rearrangement uses TRBV4-3 and TRBJ2-3; 8 bases match TRBD2. The CDR3 length is 15 residues. The junction had 9 bases not matched to a gene; V was cut back by 0 bases and J by 10 bases. Germline lookup yields CDR1 LGHNA and CDR2 YSLEER. CDR3 protein: CASSQDGLRGGPQYF. CDR3 in DNA: TGCGCCAGCAGCCAAGATGGCCTACGGGGGGGCCCGCAGTATTTT.

Only a few counts were recorded for this clonotype. This chain uses TRBV7-2 with TRBJ1-5; D unclear. The CDR3 is 13 residues long. With 1 base removed from V and 7 bases from J, the gap between germline ends came to 8 bases. In germline, CDR1 is SGHTA, CDR2 FQGNSA. CDR3 nucleotide sequence: TGTGCCAGCAGCTTAGGAGGGCAACAGCCCCAGCATTTT. This translates into CASSLGGQQPQHF.

The J gene is TRBJ2-3, the V gene TRBV20-1; a possible D gene is TRBD2 (6 bases). Germline CDR1 and CDR2: DFQATT and SNEGSKA (reference sequence). This CDR3 has 16 amino acids. Between the trimmed V and J ends, which lost 2 bases and 4 bases, there was a span of 19 bases. The CDR3 reads CSARPPLRGTADTQYF. CDR3 nucleotide sequence: TGCAGTGCTAGACCTCCCCTGCGGGGTACGGCAGATACGCAGTATTTT.

V gene TRBV2 combines with J gene TRBJ1-2; D unresolved. CDR1 is SNHLY, CDR2 FYNNEI, per germline. Trimming took off 6 bases at V and 0 bases at J, with 11 bases between the two ends. CDR3 size: 14 residues. CDR3 sequence (DNA): TGTGCCAGCAGCACGGACGGAGCTAACTATGGCTACACCTTC. Protein product: CASSTDGANYGYTF.

This clonotype was picked up one time. The chain couples TRBV19 to TRBJ1-2, with D possibly matching TRBD1 (6 bases). The CDR3 length is 15 residues. Deletions cut 5 bases from V and 2 bases from J, with 15 bases between. In germline, CDR1 is LNHDA, CDR2 SQIVND (reference sequence). The CDR3 DNA sequence: TGTGCCAGTAGTTCTCACAGGGAAGCCAACTATGGCTACACCTTC. Translation gives CASSSHREANYGYTF.

The chain links TRBV19 to TRBJ2-2, with TRBD2 as a possible D gene (6 bases). The CDR3 runs to 18 residues. The V gene's germline CDR1 is LNHDA and CDR2 SQIVND (reference sequence). V lost 1 base and J lost 0, with 15 bases in between. Here the CDR3 DNA reads TGTGCCAGTAGTATAGTAGCATTCGGGACTGCGAACACCGGGGAGCTGTTTTTT. Encoded protein: CASSIVAFGTANTGELFF.

This chain joins TRBV11-3 and TRBJ2-1; D remains unclear. Germline V gene lookup returns CDR1 SGHNT and CDR2 YENEEA. The CDR3 consists of 11 residues. Deletions cut 6 bases from V and 14 bases from J, with 14 bases between. The DNA of the CDR3 is TGTGCCAGCAGTCAAGCTAACAGAGAGTTCTTC. Translation gives CASSQANREFF.

J is TRBJ2-1 and V is TRBV20-1; the D is unclear. The length of the CDR3 is 16 residues. V was trimmed by 0 bases and J by 0 bases, leaving 12 bases between them. The germline V gene encodes CDR1 DFQATT and CDR2 SNEGSKA (reference sequence). CDR3 sequence: CSAREVETSSYNEQFF. DNA for the CDR3: TGCAGTGCTAGAGAGGTAGAGACGAGCTCCTACAATGAGCAGTTCTTC.

The chain combines TRBV7-9 with TRBJ1-1; 12 bases match TRBD1. The ends lost 5 bases at V and 1 base at J; junction bases unmatched: 11. Germline lookup yields CDR1 SEHNR and CDR2 FQNEAQ (reference sequence). The CDR3 totals 18 residues. CDR3 residues: CASSRPGTGGVKNTEAFF. DNA of the CDR3: TGTGCCAGCAGCAGGCCCGGGACAGGGGGCGTGAAGAACACTGAAGCTTTCTTT.

This clonotype was observed a few times. The CDR3 sequence is CASSLTRGNQPQHF. In nucleotides, the CDR3 is TGTGCCAGTAGCCTGACGCGGGGCAATCAGCCCCAGCATTTT. The chain joins TRBV19 to TRBJ1-5, with D unclear. Germline values: CDR1 LNHDA, CDR2 SQIVND (reference sequence). V was trimmed by 6 bases and J by 2 bases, leaving 11 bases between them. The CDR3 is 14 amino acids.

The chain carries TRBV4-1 and TRBJ2-2, with D perhaps TRBD2 (6 bases). CDR3 length equals 15 residues. V lost 0 bases and J lost 5, with 10 bases in between. Germline CDR1 is MGHRA and CDR2 is YSYEKL. The CDR3 is CASSQDSGVTGELFF. The CDR3 bases are TGCGCCAGCAGCCAAGATTCGGGGGTTACCGGGGAGCTGTTTTTT.

The chain recombines TRBV19 with TRBJ2-5, with unresolved D. V lost 3 bases, J lost 2 bases, and 7 bases lay in between. Per germline, CDR1 LNHDA and CDR2 SQIVND (reference sequence). There are 13 residues in the CDR3. The CDR3 bases are TGTGCCAGTAGTATCGCACAGCAAGAGACCCAGTACTTC. It is translated as CASSIAQQETQYF.

V gene TRBV6-2 or TRBV6-3 combines with J gene TRBJ1-2; 7 positions agree with TRBD1. Germline CDR1 and CDR2: MNHEY and SVGEGT. The CDR3 totals 13 residues. With 5 bases clipped from V and 2 bases from J, the junction kept 2 bases outside the gene matches. The CDR3 here is CASSEGANYGYTF. For the CDR3, the DNA is TGTGCCAGCAGTGAGGGGGCGAACTATGGCTACACCTTC.

In this sample, this clonotype turned up once. The rearrangement joins TRBV12-3 or TRBV12-4 to TRBJ2-5, with 12 bases fitting TRBD2. The trim removed 1 base at V and 4 bases at J, leaving 4 bases unmatched. This CDR3 contains 16 residues. This chain's CDR3 is CASSLGLAGEGETQYF. DNA for the CDR3: TGTGCCAGCAGTTTAGGACTAGCGGGAGAAGGAGAGACCCAGTACTTC.

The chain has TRBV10-2 and TRBJ1-1; D gene unclear. V was pared by 3 bases and J by 2 bases, with 7 bases between. The germline V gene encodes CDR1 WSHSY and CDR2 SAAADI. The CDR3 totals 13 residues. The CDR3 nucleotides are TGCGCCAGCAGTGATCGGGGAAACACTGAAGCTTTCTTT. This encodes CASSDRGNTEAFF.

This chain joins TRBV6-5 and TRBJ1-1; tentatively, D is TRBD1 (5 bases). Trimming took off 2 bases at V and 11 bases at J, with 12 bases between the two ends. This CDR3 is built from 12 residues. Germline CDR1 and CDR2: MNHEY and SVGAGI. CDR3 DNA sequence: TGTGCCAGCAGTTACGAGGGGAGAGGGGCTTTCTTT. This gives the protein CASSYEGRGAFF.

V is TRBV15 and J is TRBJ2-3, with D possibly being TRBD1 or TRBD2 (6 bases each). The CDR3 extends over 16 amino acids. V gave up 5 bases and J gave up 3 bases, with 18 bases separating them. Germline V gene data show CDR1 as LNHNV and CDR2 as YYDKDF (reference sequence). CDR3 amino acids: CATSEKKRGATDTQYF. CDR3 sequence (DNA): TGTGCCACCAGCGAGAAGAAGAGGGGGGCAACAGATACGCAGTATTTT.

V and J are TRBV13 and TRBJ2-3, with 8 bases that match TRBD2. CDR1 is PRHDT, CDR2 FYEKMQ, per germline (reference sequence). This CDR3 contains 14 residues. J was trimmed by 4 bases and V by 1 base; bases with no gene match: 1. This CDR3 is CASSLAGGADTQYF. The DNA for the CDR3 is TGTGCCAGCAGCTTAGCGGGAGGGGCAGATACGCAGTATTTT. The full variable domain, in which reference TRBV13 and TRBJ2-3 provide the parts outside the CDR3, is AAGVIQSPRHLIKEKRETATLKCYPIPRHDTVYWYQQGPGQDPQFLISFYEKMQSDKGSIPDRFSAQQFSDYHSELNMSSLELGDSALYFCASSLAGGADTQYFGPGTRLTVL.

This clonotype was counted only a few times. V is TRBV19 and J is TRBJ1-2, with a tentative D call TRBD1 (6 bases). The CDR3 has 15 amino acids. V lost 5 bases, J lost 0 bases, and 13 bases lay in between. CDR1 and CDR2 (germline): LNHDA, SQIVND (reference sequence). CDR3: CASSPPGATNYGYTF. CDR3 in DNA: TGTGCCAGTAGTCCTCCGGGGGCGACTAACTATGGCTACACCTTC.

The chain has TRBV6-2 or TRBV6-3 and TRBJ1-5; no firm D call. The CDR3 is 13 residues long. Trimming pared 3 bases from V and 7 bases from J, leaving 10 bases between. The germline V gene encodes CDR1 MNHEY and CDR2 SVGEGT. CDR3 bases: TGTGCCAGCAGTTATGGGGATTACCAGCCCCAGCATTTT. Its translation: CASSYGDYQPQHF.

The chain combines TRBV18 with TRBJ2-5, with no clear D. V dropped 5 bases and J dropped 0 bases, with 4 bases sitting between them. The germline V gene encodes CDR1 KGHSH and CDR2 LQKENI. The CDR3 is made up of 12 amino acids. CDR3 sequence reads: CASSVYQETQYF. The CDR3, as DNA: TGTGCCAGCTCAGTGTACCAAGAGACCCAGTACTTC. Drawing the rest from reference TRBV18 and TRBJ2-5, the complete variable domain is NAGVMQNPRHLVRRRGQEARLRCSPMKGHSHVYWYRQLPEEGLKFMVYLQKENIIDESGMPKERFSAEFPKEGPSILRIQQVVRGDSAAYFCASSVYQETQYFGPGTRLLVL.